This T cell receptor beta chain was obtained from a study of CD8 T cells in Susac syndrome. A quantity of about 0.45 to 1 ug RNA underwent reverse transcription using random hexamers. Coverage of TCR beta CDR3 amplification by immunoSEQ multiplex PCR extended to 54 Vbeta and 13 Jbeta. One entry per CDR3 protein, called by TCRdb with MiXCR from the immunoSEQ multiplex PCR reads. The sample holds 130,000 to 150,000 distinct CDR3 sequences, around 94% seen once. The control participants were healthy donors, and these controls were matched with respect to both age and sex. CD8+ and CD4+ T cells were negatively isolated; TEMRA cells were FACS-enriched. The CDR3 spans 14 residues. Trimming at V came to 7 bases and at J to 5 bases, leaving 8 bases not matched to a gene. CDR1 is SQVTM, CDR2 ANQGSEA, per germline.

This clonotype originated in a human donor in good health. The rearrangement uses TRBV29-1 and TRBJ2-7; the match to TRBD2 covers 13 bases. Sequenced input: CD8+ T cells from PBMCs. CDR3 in amino acids: CSATGTSGNHEQYF. DNA for the CDR3: TGCAGCGCAACCGGGACTAGCGGGAACCACGAGCAGTACTTC.